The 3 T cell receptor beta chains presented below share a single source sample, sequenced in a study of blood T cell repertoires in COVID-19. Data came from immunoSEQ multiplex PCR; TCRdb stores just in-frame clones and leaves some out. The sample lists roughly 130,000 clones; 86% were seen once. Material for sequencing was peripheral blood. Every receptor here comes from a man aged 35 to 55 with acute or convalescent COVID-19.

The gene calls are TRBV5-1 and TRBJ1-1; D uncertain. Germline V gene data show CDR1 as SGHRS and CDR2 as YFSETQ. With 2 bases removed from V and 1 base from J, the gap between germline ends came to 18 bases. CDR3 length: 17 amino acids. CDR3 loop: CASSLPSSRLQNTEAFF. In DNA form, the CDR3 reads TGCGCCAGCAGCTTACCATCTTCTAGGCTCCAGAACACTGAAGCTTTCTTT.

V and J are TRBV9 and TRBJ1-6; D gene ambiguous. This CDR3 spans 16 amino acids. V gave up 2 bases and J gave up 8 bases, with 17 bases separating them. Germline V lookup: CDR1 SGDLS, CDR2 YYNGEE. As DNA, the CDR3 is TGTGCCAGCAGCGTGGCCGGGCGGGCTATCGATTCACCCCTCCACTTT. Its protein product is CASSVAGRAIDSPLHF.

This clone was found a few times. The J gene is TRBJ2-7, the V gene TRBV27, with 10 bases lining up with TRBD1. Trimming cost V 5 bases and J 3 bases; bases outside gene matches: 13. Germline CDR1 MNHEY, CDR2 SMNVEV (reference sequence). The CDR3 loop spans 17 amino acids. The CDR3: CASSPRTGGILVYEQYF. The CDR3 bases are TGTGCCAGCAGTCCAAGGACAGGGGGAATACTCGTCTACGAGCAGTACTTC.